This T cell receptor beta chain was captured in a study of T cells in Graves' hyperthyroidism and ophthalmopathy. Across the whole study: Blood was drawn when the patient was first diagnosed and still untreated. Overall study findings and caveats: In the blood, most expanded thyroid clonotypes above 0.001 appeared as well.

The CDR3 has 15 amino acids. V was pared by 10 bases and J by 0 bases, with 9 bases of the junction left unmatched. Germline loops: CDR1 ENHRY, CDR2 SYGVKD. In its sample, this clonotype was seen a few times. Antigen specificity is unknown. It was RNA transcripts that yielded the amplified TCR beta CDR3 regions. First-round RT-PCR with HTBI primers amplified the TCR CDR3 region. TCRdb re-analysed the multiplex PCR reads in MiXCR, keeping a single row per CDR3 protein. In the table there are about 550,000 distinct CDR3 sequences, 20% of which are singletons. Sequencing input: blood. The chain joins TRBV10-3 to TRBJ2-7, with 10 bases fitting TRBD2. The clonotype comes from a man aged 18 to 35 with Graves' hyperthyroidism. CDR3 sequence (DNA): TGTGCCACGGCTAGCGGGAGAGCGAACTCCTACGAGCAGTACTTC. This sequence encodes CATASGRANSYEQYF.